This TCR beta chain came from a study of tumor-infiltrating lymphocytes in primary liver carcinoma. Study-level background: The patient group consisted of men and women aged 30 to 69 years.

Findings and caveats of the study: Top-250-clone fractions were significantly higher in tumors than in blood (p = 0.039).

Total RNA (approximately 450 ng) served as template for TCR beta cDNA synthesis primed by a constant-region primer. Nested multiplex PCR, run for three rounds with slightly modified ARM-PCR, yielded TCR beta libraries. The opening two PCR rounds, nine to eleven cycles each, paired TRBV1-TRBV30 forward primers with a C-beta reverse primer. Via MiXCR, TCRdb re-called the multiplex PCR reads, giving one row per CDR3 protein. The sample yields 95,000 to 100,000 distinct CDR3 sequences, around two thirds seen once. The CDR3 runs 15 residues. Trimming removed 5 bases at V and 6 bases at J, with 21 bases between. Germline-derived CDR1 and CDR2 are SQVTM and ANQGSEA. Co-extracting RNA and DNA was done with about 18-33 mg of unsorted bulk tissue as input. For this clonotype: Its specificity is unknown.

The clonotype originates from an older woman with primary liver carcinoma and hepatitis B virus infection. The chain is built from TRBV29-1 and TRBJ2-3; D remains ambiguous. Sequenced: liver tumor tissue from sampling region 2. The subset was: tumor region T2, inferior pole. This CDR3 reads CSVWKAQDTTDTQYF. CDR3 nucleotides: TGCAGCGTTTGGAAGGCTCAGGATACCACGGATACGCAGTATTTT.